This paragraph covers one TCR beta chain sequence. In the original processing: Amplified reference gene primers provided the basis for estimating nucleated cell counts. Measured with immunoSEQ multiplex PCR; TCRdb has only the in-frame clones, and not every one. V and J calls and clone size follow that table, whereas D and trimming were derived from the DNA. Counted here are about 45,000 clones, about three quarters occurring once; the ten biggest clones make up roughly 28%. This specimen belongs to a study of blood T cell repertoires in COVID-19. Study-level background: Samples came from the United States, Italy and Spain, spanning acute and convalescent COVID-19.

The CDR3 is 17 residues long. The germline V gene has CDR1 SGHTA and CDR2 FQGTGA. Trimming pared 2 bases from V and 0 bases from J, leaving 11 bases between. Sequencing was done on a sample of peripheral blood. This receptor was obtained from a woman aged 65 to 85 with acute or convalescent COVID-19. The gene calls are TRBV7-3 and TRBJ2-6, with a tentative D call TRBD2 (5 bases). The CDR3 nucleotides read TGTGCCAGCAGCTTACCGGGGTTCAACTCTGGGGCCAACGTCCTGACTTTC. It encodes CASSLPGFNSGANVLTF.